This T cell receptor beta chain was recovered during a study of blood T cell repertoires in COVID-19. J gave up 4 bases and V 2 bases, and 9 bases lay outside the gene matches. CDR3 length: 16 residues. Looked up from germline, CDR1 is MNHEY and CDR2 is SVGEGT. Those enrolled in Seattle joined during active infection and were followed longitudinally afterward. TCRdb's copy holds only in-frame clones and misses some; the assay was immunoSEQ multiplex PCR. In the table there are 300,000 to 350,000 clones, 90% of which are singletons. Input material: peripheral blood. The gene calls are TRBV6-2 or TRBV6-3 and TRBJ2-7; 9 bases align to TRBD1. The receptor was isolated from a middle-aged woman with COVID-19, enrolled during active disease. The CDR3 protein is CASSYHPGTGMYEQYF. The CDR3 region has the DNA TGTGCCAGCAGTTACCATCCCGGGACAGGGATGTACGAGCAGTACTTC.